Listed below are T cell receptor beta chains from one sample, sequenced in a study of cytomegalovirus exposure and HLA in healthy donors. Produced via immunoSEQ multiplex PCR; TCRdb's table is partial and in-frame only. Of 130,000 or so clones in the sample, approximately 89% were seen once. The specimen sequenced was PBMCs. The receptors here all came from a woman between 18 and 29 years old in good health and CMV-seronegative. Both conserved end residues are part of each CDR3. Each record gives: J gene, clone size, D gene, V gene, CDR3 protein, CDR3 DNA. The D gene is left open where the match is weak. For some rows the clone size is stated as once, few or many, or as a class when expanded; others skip it.

j_gene: TRBJ2-7
abundance: NA
d_gene: NA
v_gene: TRBV21-1
CDR3aa: CASSKRDREGTYYEQYF
CDR3nt: TGTGCCAGCAGCAAGAGGGACAGGGAGGGTACCTACTACGAGCAGTACTTC

j_gene: TRBJ1-1
abundance: NA
d_gene: TRBD1
v_gene: TRBV5-4
CDR3aa: CASSSDRGTTEAFF
CDR3nt: TGTGCCAGCAGCTCGGACAGGGGGACCACTGAAGCTTTCTTT

j_gene: TRBJ2-7
abundance: NA
d_gene: NA
v_gene: TRBV7-9
CDR3aa: CASSLGSPRGGPHYEQYF
CDR3nt: TGTGCCAGCAGCTTAGGGAGCCCGAGAGGAGGGCCACACTACGAGCAGTACTTC

j_gene: TRBJ1-2
abundance: NA
d_gene: NA
v_gene: TRBV2
CDR3aa: CASSGGPAGDYGYTF
CDR3nt: TGTGCCAGTAGCGGGGGTCCGGCGGGTGACTATGGCTACACCTTC

j_gene: TRBJ2-1
abundance: NA
d_gene: TRBD1
v_gene: TRBV2
CDR3aa: CASSEWMGQEANEQFF
CDR3nt: TGTGCCAGCAGTGAATGGATGGGACAGGAGGCCAATGAGCAGTTCTTC

j_gene: TRBJ1-6
abundance: NA
d_gene: NA
v_gene: TRBV5-6
CDR3aa: CASSLISRDPYNSPLHF
CDR3nt: TGTGCCAGCAGCTTAATCTCCAGGGATCCCTATAATTCACCCCTCCACTTT

j_gene: TRBJ2-7
abundance: NA
d_gene: NA
v_gene: TRBV10-3
CDR3aa: CAISSPRDNPYEQYF
CDR3nt: TGTGCCATCAGCTCGCCTCGGGACAACCCCTACGAGCAGTACTTC

j_gene: TRBJ1-4
abundance: once
d_gene: NA
v_gene: TRBV7-2
CDR3aa: CASSSGDGATNEKLFF
CDR3nt: TGTGCCAGCAGCTCAGGGGACGGGGCAACTAATGAAAAACTGTTTTTT

j_gene: TRBJ1-5
abundance: few
d_gene: TRBD1
v_gene: TRBV19
CDR3aa: CASRGQGNQPQHF
CDR3nt: TGTGCCAGTAGGGGACAGGGGAATCAGCCCCAGCATTTT

j_gene: TRBJ1-3
abundance: NA
d_gene: TRBD1
v_gene: TRBV4-2
CDR3aa: CASSHTTGPGNTIYF
CDR3nt: TGTGCCAGCAGCCACACGACAGGGCCCGGAAACACCATATATTTT

j_gene: TRBJ1-3
abundance: NA
d_gene: NA
v_gene: TRBV1
CDR3aa: CTSSHGGAGNTIYF
CDR3nt: TGCACCAGCAGCCATGGGGGGGCTGGAAACACCATATATTTT

j_gene: TRBJ1-2
abundance: NA
d_gene: NA
v_gene: TRBV9
CDR3aa: CASSVGAGNDGYTF
CDR3nt: TGTGCCAGCAGCGTAGGAGCAGGGAACGATGGCTACACCTTC

j_gene: TRBJ2-2
abundance: NA
d_gene: NA
v_gene: TRBV27
CDR3aa: CASKEGGLYGGELFF
CDR3nt: TGTGCCAGCAAAGAGGGGGGGCTTTATGGCGGGGAGCTGTTTTTT

j_gene: TRBJ1-5
abundance: NA
d_gene: TRBD1
v_gene: TRBV25-1
CDR3aa: CASSESGQGLWSNQPQHF
CDR3nt: TGTGCCAGCAGTGAATCGGGACAGGGCTTGTGGAGCAATCAGCCCCAGCATTTT

j_gene: TRBJ1-1
abundance: NA
d_gene: NA
v_gene: TRBV5-5
CDR3aa: CASSLSGWEAFF
CDR3nt: TGTGCCAGCAGCTTGAGCGGGTGGGAAGCTTTCTTT

j_gene: TRBJ2-5
abundance: NA
d_gene: NA
v_gene: TRBV6-1
CDR3aa: CASSPERIETQYF
CDR3nt: TGTGCCAGCAGTCCCGAGCGAATAGAGACCCAGTACTTC

j_gene: TRBJ2-6
abundance: NA
d_gene: TRBD1
v_gene: TRBV4-2
CDR3aa: CASSQEGTGFISGANVLTF
CDR3nt: TGTGCCAGCAGCCAAGAAGGGACAGGGTTTATTTCCGGGGCCAACGTCCTGACTTTC

j_gene: TRBJ2-3
abundance: once
d_gene: NA
v_gene: TRBV28
CDR3aa: CASSFSRGTDTQYF
CDR3nt: TGTGCCAGCAGTTTTTCCAGGGGCACAGATACGCAGTATTTT

j_gene: TRBJ1-5
abundance: NA
d_gene: NA
v_gene: TRBV19
CDR3aa: CASADYGLLLSNQPQHF
CDR3nt: TGTGCCAGTGCCGATTACGGTTTACTACTTAGCAATCAGCCCCAGCATTTT

j_gene: TRBJ2-2
abundance: NA
d_gene: TRBD2
v_gene: TRBV11-3
CDR3aa: CASSAPSGGATGELFF
CDR3nt: TGTGCCAGCAGCGCTCCTAGCGGGGGGGCCACCGGGGAGCTGTTTTTT

j_gene: TRBJ2-7
abundance: NA
d_gene: TRBD2
v_gene: TRBV19
CDR3aa: CASSIGLAGDLHEQYF
CDR3nt: TGTGCCAGTAGTATAGGACTAGCGGGGGACCTCCACGAGCAGTACTTC

j_gene: TRBJ2-5
abundance: NA
d_gene: TRBD1
v_gene: TRBV6-1
CDR3aa: CASSAGQDLETQYF
CDR3nt: TGTGCCAGCAGTGCGGGACAGGACTTAGAGACCCAGTACTTC

j_gene: TRBJ1-3
abundance: NA
d_gene: NA
v_gene: TRBV10-3
CDR3aa: CALRGSSGNTIYF
CDR3nt: TGTGCTTTAAGGGGGAGCTCTGGAAACACCATATATTTT

j_gene: TRBJ1-3
abundance: once
d_gene: NA
v_gene: TRBV15
CDR3aa: CATGDRLSGNTIYF
CDR3nt: TGTGCCACGGGCGACAGGCTCTCTGGAAACACCATATATTTT

j_gene: TRBJ2-5
abundance: NA
d_gene: NA
v_gene: TRBV5-4
CDR3aa: CASSLVAEETQYF
CDR3nt: TGTGCCAGCAGCTTGGTGGCAGAAGAGACCCAGTACTTC

j_gene: TRBJ1-4
abundance: NA
d_gene: NA
v_gene: TRBV5-1
CDR3aa: CASSSNTGHNEKLFF
CDR3nt: TGCGCCAGCAGCTCGAACACAGGCCATAATGAAAAACTGTTTTTT

j_gene: TRBJ1-3
abundance: NA
d_gene: TRBD1
v_gene: TRBV10-3
CDR3aa: CAINPGGSRDTIYF
CDR3nt: TGTGCCATCAACCCAGGGGGATCTCGAGACACCATATATTTT

j_gene: TRBJ1-6
abundance: NA
d_gene: TRBD1
v_gene: TRBV12-5
CDR3aa: CASGSGQGFVNSPLHF
CDR3nt: TGTGCTAGTGGTTCCGGACAGGGATTCGTCAATTCACCCCTCCACTTT

j_gene: TRBJ1-1
abundance: NA
d_gene: NA
v_gene: TRBV6-5
CDR3aa: CASSYVDRAFEAFF
CDR3nt: TGTGCCAGCAGTTACGTGGACAGAGCTTTTGAAGCTTTCTTT

j_gene: TRBJ2-7
abundance: NA
d_gene: NA
v_gene: TRBV29-1
CDR3aa: CSVEPEGTYEQYF
CDR3nt: TGCAGCGTTGAGCCAGAGGGCACCTACGAGCAGTACTTC

j_gene: TRBJ1-6
abundance: once
d_gene: NA
v_gene: TRBV19
CDR3aa: CASSLVRGSPLHF
CDR3nt: TGTGCCAGTAGTCTCGTAAGGGGGTCACCCCTCCACTTT

j_gene: TRBJ1-6
abundance: NA
d_gene: NA
v_gene: TRBV6-1
CDR3aa: CASMSGPEYNSPLHF
CDR3nt: TGTGCCAGCATGTCAGGGCCAGAGTATAATTCACCCCTCCACTTT

j_gene: TRBJ2-1
abundance: NA
d_gene: TRBD2
v_gene: TRBV19
CDR3aa: CASSRSTSGGANEQFF
CDR3nt: TGTGCCAGTAGTCGATCCACTAGCGGGGGGGCCAATGAGCAGTTCTTC

j_gene: TRBJ1-1
abundance: NA
d_gene: NA
v_gene: TRBV6-5
CDR3aa: CASSYRGRTEAFF
CDR3nt: TGTGCCAGTAGTTACCGGGGGAGGACTGAAGCTTTCTTT

j_gene: TRBJ2-3
abundance: NA
d_gene: TRBD1
v_gene: TRBV2
CDR3aa: CASRPGTGSPTQYF
CDR3nt: TGTGCCAGCAGACCCGGGACAGGTAGTCCCACGCAGTATTTT

j_gene: TRBJ1-1
abundance: NA
d_gene: TRBD1
v_gene: TRBV6-5
CDR3aa: CASSPDRVGTEAFF
CDR3nt: TGTGCCAGCAGTCCCGACAGGGTTGGTACTGAAGCTTTCTTT

j_gene: TRBJ1-2
abundance: few
d_gene: TRBD1
v_gene: TRBV29-1
CDR3aa: CSALLGRGGQEDGYTF
CDR3nt: TGCAGCGCCTTGTTGGGCCGGGGTGGACAGGAGGATGGCTACACCTTC

j_gene: TRBJ1-5
abundance: NA
d_gene: NA
v_gene: TRBV5-6
CDR3aa: CASSFSGLREDQPQHF
CDR3nt: TGTGCCAGCAGCTTTTCGGGGTTGAGGGAAGATCAGCCCCAGCATTTT

j_gene: TRBJ1-3
abundance: once
d_gene: NA
v_gene: TRBV18
CDR3aa: CASSPRANSGNTIYF
CDR3nt: TGTGCCAGCTCACCACGCGCGAATTCTGGAAACACCATATATTTT

j_gene: TRBJ2-3
abundance: NA
d_gene: NA
v_gene: TRBV7-3
CDR3aa: CASSLFGGVDTQYF
CDR3nt: TGTGCCAGCAGCTTATTTGGCGGAGTAGATACGCAGTATTTT

j_gene: TRBJ2-7
abundance: NA
d_gene: TRBD2
v_gene: TRBV29-1
CDR3aa: CSVGGTNYEQYF
CDR3nt: TGCAGCGTTGGAGGGACTAACTACGAGCAGTACTTC

j_gene: TRBJ2-7
abundance: NA
d_gene: TRBD2
v_gene: TRBV6-5
CDR3aa: CASGGVSYEQYF
CDR3nt: TGTGCCAGTGGGGGGGTATCCTACGAGCAGTACTTC

j_gene: TRBJ2-3
abundance: NA
d_gene: TRBD1
v_gene: TRBV11-1
CDR3aa: CASSPGQGAGDTQYF
CDR3nt: TGTGCCAGCAGCCCGGGACAGGGGGCCGGAGATACGCAGTATTTT

j_gene: TRBJ1-3
abundance: NA
d_gene: TRBD1
v_gene: TRBV5-1
CDR3aa: CASSLIGQGGDTIYF
CDR3nt: TGCGCCAGCAGCTTGATCGGACAGGGAGGCGACACCATATATTTT

j_gene: TRBJ1-1
abundance: NA
d_gene: TRBD1
v_gene: TRBV7-9
CDR3aa: CASSWGQKNTEAFF
CDR3nt: TGTGCCAGCAGCTGGGGACAGAAGAACACTGAAGCTTTCTTT

j_gene: TRBJ2-1
abundance: NA
d_gene: TRBD2
v_gene: TRBV6-4
CDR3aa: CASRLTSGGGEQFF
CDR3nt: TGTGCCAGCAGACTGACTAGCGGGGGGGGTGAGCAGTTCTTC

j_gene: TRBJ1-1
abundance: once
d_gene: NA
v_gene: TRBV25-1
CDR3aa: CASSGDTGPNTEAFF
CDR3nt: TGTGCCAGCAGTGGGGACACAGGCCCGAACACTGAAGCTTTCTTT

j_gene: TRBJ2-3
abundance: NA
d_gene: TRBD2
v_gene: TRBV14
CDR3aa: CASSHPRLAGGPDTQYF
CDR3nt: TGTGCCAGCAGCCATCCCCGACTAGCGGGGGGCCCAGATACGCAGTATTTT

j_gene: TRBJ1-6
abundance: few
d_gene: TRBD1
v_gene: TRBV19
CDR3aa: CASSVTGYDSPLHF
CDR3nt: TGTGCCAGTAGTGTGACAGGGTATGATTCACCCCTCCACTTT

j_gene: TRBJ2-5
abundance: NA
d_gene: TRBD1
v_gene: TRBV6-1
CDR3aa: CASRDSGVSAQYF
CDR3nt: TGTGCCAGCCGGGACAGCGGAGTCTCGGCCCAGTACTTC

j_gene: TRBJ1-5
abundance: NA
d_gene: TRBD1
v_gene: TRBV5-5
CDR3aa: CASSWDSEQPQHF
CDR3nt: TGTGCCAGCAGCTGGGACAGTGAACAGCCCCAGCATTTT

j_gene: TRBJ2-7
abundance: NA
d_gene: NA
v_gene: TRBV18
CDR3aa: CASSANSGTRAYEQYF
CDR3nt: TGTGCCAGCTCTGCAAACTCCGGGACAAGAGCCTACGAGCAGTACTTC

j_gene: TRBJ1-5
abundance: NA
d_gene: NA
v_gene: TRBV27
CDR3aa: CATKAEAVSNQPQHF
CDR3nt: TGTGCCACTAAGGCGGAGGCCGTAAGCAATCAGCCCCAGCATTTT

j_gene: TRBJ1-2
abundance: NA
d_gene: TRBD1
v_gene: TRBV4-2
CDR3aa: CASSHRPPRQGLNGYTF
CDR3nt: TGTGCCAGCAGCCATCGTCCCCCGAGACAGGGGCTGAATGGCTACACCTTC

j_gene: TRBJ2-7
abundance: once
d_gene: TRBD1
v_gene: TRBV7-9
CDR3aa: CASSSIPGQGIYEQYF
CDR3nt: TGTGCCAGCAGCTCCATTCCGGGACAGGGAATCTACGAGCAGTACTTC

j_gene: TRBJ1-2
abundance: NA
d_gene: TRBD1
v_gene: TRBV5-1
CDR3aa: CASSVTGPDGYTF
CDR3nt: TGCGCCAGCAGCGTGACAGGGCCCGATGGCTACACCTTC

j_gene: TRBJ1-1
abundance: NA
d_gene: NA
v_gene: TRBV4-2
CDR3aa: CASSQDEGLNTEAFF
CDR3nt: TGTGCCAGCAGCCAAGATGAGGGTTTGAACACTGAAGCTTTCTTT

j_gene: TRBJ1-3
abundance: NA
d_gene: NA
v_gene: TRBV9
CDR3aa: CASSGGCPRSSGNTIYF
CDR3nt: TGTGCCAGCAGCGGCGGCTGCCCCCGGAGCTCTGGAAACACCATATATTTT

j_gene: TRBJ2-7
abundance: NA
d_gene: NA
v_gene: TRBV19
CDR3aa: CASSISQGGEQYF
CDR3nt: TGTGCCAGTAGTATTTCACAGGGTGGCGAGCAGTACTTC

j_gene: TRBJ2-7
abundance: NA
d_gene: NA
v_gene: TRBV2
CDR3aa: CASESGFGFGQYF
CDR3nt: TGTGCCAGTGAATCGGGTTTCGGCTTCGGGCAGTACTTC